The sequence of this T cell receptor (beta chain) was determined in a study of OX40 agonist ivuxolimab in advanced cancers. Study as a whole: Approximately 40% of patients had received prior checkpoint inhibitor therapy.

Turning to this clone: What it recognizes is unknown.

The assay was immunoSEQ multiplex PCR, and TCRdb's table has in-frame clones only and misses some. The data hold 100,000 or so clones, with approximately 90% observed a single time. General observations from the study: Certain nonresponders additionally had low normalized T-cell clonal expansion. Dosing at 0.1 to 3.0 mg/kg was accompanied by clonal expansion of CD4+ and CD8+ blood T cells by week 6.

This CDR3 is built from 14 residues. V shed 3 bases and J 4 bases; nucleotides not matched to a gene: 4. Germline loops: CDR1 SEHNR, CDR2 FQNEAQ (reference sequence). V usage is TRBV7-9 and J usage is TRBJ2-3; TRBD2 matches at 7 bases. The sequence derives from an adult with an advanced solid tumor such as melanoma, head and neck, liver or kidney cancer. This specimen was CD4+ or CD8+ T cells sorted from blood, taken in a trial of the OX40 agonist ivuxolimab. For the CDR3, the DNA is TGTGCCAGCAGCTTCGGCGGGAGCTCAGATACGCAGTATTTT. The encoded protein is CASSFGGSSDTQYF.